Described below is a single T cell receptor beta chain sequence and its context. This clonotype came up a few times. Its specific antigen is unknown. Within one base of it there is no much larger clone, and no base qualities were kept. Reading the label with the study, this specimen's treatment or condition is: allogeneic hematopoietic cell transplantation with graft depleted of TCRalphabeta T cells and CD19 B cells. The children who served as transplant recipients had been given grafts of TCRalphabeta/CD19-depleted allogeneic hematopoietic cells. This entry is derived from a study of T-cell reconstitution after alpha-beta-depleted transplantation in children (dated by TCRdb to about 2016). With regard to the full study: Using TCR repertoire profiling, the study quantitatively followed how T-cell immune reconstitution unfolded in children after TCRalphabeta/CD19-depleted allogeneic hematopoietic cell transplantation. General study outcomes and caveats: Apparently early alphabetaT-cell count recovery about two months after transplant reportedly relied on only several hundred rapidly expanded clones derived from non-depleted graft cells. The high TCRbeta diversity at day 60 in some patients was ascribed to recipient T cells and intrathymic progenitors that had survived conditioning. The frequencies of hyperexpanded clones fell over the following months, and after one year, T-cell counts and TCRbeta diversity were mostly attributed to newly produced T cells.

Between the V and J ends, shortened by 6 bases and 6 bases respectively, the junction contains 8 bases. As encoded in the germline V gene, CDR1 is SNHLY while CDR2 is FYNNEI. The cysteine opens and the phenylalanine closes a CDR3 of 11 amino acids. The entry retains the CDR3 DNA only, 33 bases that are in frame from base 1. The library was prepared using PCR. The sequencer listed for this sample is Illumina HiSeq 2500. To normalize quantification of the TCRbeta repertoire, the TCR libraries were built with molecular barcoding that relied on unique molecular identifiers. TCRdb applied fastp at Q25 and MiXCR to the public reads, then kept only in-frame beta chains. CDR3 protein sequences are deduplicated, and each keeps its most common genes and DNA. Within this sample are some 200,000 distinct CDR3 sequences, with roughly 7.1% of them counted one time only. 5.5% of the sample belongs to the ten largest clones.

This chain is built from TRBV2 and TRBJ1-1; the D gene is perhaps TRBD1, on 5 matching bases. The clonotype comes from a boy aged 2 to 10 with acute lymphoblastic leukemia, due to receive a stem cell transplant. The specimen was PBMCs, collected before TCRalphabeta/CD19-depleted stem cell transplant. The sequenced DNA is TGTGCCAGCAGGGGGACGGCTGAAGCTTTCTTT. It translates as CASRGTAEAFF. This CDR3, with the reference TRBV2 and TRBJ1-1 proteins standing in past its ends, gives the full variable domain EPEVTQTPSHQVTQMGQEVILRCVPISNHLYFYWYRQILGQKVEFLVSFYNNEISEKSEIFDDQFSVERPDGSNFTLKIRSTKLEDSAMYFCASRGTAEAFFGQGTRLTVV.